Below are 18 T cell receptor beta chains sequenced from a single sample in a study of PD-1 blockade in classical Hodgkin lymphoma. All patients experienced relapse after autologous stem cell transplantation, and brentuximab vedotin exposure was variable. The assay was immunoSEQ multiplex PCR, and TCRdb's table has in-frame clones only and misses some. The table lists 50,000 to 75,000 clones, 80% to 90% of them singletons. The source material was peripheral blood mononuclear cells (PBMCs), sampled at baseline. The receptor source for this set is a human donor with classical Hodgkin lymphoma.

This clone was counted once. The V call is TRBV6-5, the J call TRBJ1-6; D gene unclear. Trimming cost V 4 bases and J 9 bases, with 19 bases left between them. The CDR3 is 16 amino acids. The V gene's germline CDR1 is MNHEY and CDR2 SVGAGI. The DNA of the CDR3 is TGTGCCAGCAGTTCCCCAGGAGGAAGGGTGGCTTCACCCCTCCACTTT. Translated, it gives CASSSPGGRVASPLHF.

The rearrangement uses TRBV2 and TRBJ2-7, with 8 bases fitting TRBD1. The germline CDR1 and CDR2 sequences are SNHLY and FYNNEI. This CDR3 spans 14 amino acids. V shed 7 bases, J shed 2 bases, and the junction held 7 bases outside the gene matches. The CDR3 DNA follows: TGTGCCAGCAACGGACAGGGAACGACCTACGAGCAGTACTTC. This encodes CASNGQGTTYEQYF.

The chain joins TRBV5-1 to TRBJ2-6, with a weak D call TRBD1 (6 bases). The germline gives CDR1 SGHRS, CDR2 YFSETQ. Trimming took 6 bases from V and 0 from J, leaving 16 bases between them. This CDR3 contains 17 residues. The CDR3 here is CASTHRTASSGANVLTF. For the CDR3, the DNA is TGCGCCAGCACCCATCGGACAGCTTCCTCTGGGGCCAACGTCCTGACTTTC.

In nucleotides, the CDR3 is TGTGCCTGGCTAACAGGGGCTGAAGCTTTCTTT. This translates into CAWLTGAEAFF. The rearrangement uses TRBV30 and TRBJ1-1; 7 bases are a match to TRBD1. In germline, CDR1 is GTSNPN, CDR2 SVGIG (reference sequence). The CDR3 is made up of 11 amino acids. The ends lost 5 bases at V and 6 bases at J; junction bases unmatched: 3.

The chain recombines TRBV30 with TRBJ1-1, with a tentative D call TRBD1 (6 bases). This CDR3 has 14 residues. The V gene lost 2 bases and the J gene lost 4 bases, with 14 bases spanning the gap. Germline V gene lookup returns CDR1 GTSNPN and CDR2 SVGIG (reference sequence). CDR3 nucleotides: TGTGCCTGGAGTCTGGCGGGCAGGGGCACTGAAGCTTTCTTT. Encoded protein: CAWSLAGRGTEAFF.

CDR3 sequence: CASRGLGEKLFF. CDR3 nucleotides: TGTGCCAGCAGGGGGCTTGGGGAAAAACTGTTTTTT. V gene TRBV7-9 combines with J gene TRBJ1-4; possible D gene TRBD1, 5 bases. The CDR3 length is 12 residues. Germline V lookup: CDR1 SEHNR, CDR2 FQNEAQ (reference sequence). V lost 6 bases and J 8 bases, leaving 10 bases between the germline ends.

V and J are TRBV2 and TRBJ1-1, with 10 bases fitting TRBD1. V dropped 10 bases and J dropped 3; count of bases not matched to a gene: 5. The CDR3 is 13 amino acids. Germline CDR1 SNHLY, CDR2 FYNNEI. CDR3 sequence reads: CATRQGADTEAFF. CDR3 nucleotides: TGTGCCACCCGACAGGGGGCGGACACTGAAGCTTTCTTT.

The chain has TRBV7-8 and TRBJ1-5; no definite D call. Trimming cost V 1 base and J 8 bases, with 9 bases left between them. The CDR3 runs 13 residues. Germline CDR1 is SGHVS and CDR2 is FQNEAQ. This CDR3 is CASSLDLTEPQHF. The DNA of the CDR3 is TGTGCCAGCAGCTTAGACCTTACGGAGCCCCAGCATTTT. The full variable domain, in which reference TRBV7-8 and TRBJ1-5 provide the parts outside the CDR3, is GAGVSQSPRYKVAKRGQDVALRCDPISGHVSLFWYQQALGQGPEFLTYFQNEAQLDKSGLPSDRFFAERPEGSVSTLKIQRTQQEDSAVYLCASSLDLTEPQHFGDGTRLSIL.

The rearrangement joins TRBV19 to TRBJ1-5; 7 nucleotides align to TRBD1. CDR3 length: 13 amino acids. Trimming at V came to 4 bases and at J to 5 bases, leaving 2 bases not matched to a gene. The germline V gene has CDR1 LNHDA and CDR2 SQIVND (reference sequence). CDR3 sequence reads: CASSTDRDQPQHF. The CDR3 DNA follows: TGTGCCAGTAGTACAGACAGGGATCAGCCCCAGCATTTT.

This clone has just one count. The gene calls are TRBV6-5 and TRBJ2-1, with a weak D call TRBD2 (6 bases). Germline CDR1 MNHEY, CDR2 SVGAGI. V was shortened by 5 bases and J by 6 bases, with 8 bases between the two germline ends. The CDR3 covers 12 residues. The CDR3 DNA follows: TGTGCCAGCAGTCCCGGGGGCAATGAGCAGTTCTTC. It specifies CASSPGGNEQFF.

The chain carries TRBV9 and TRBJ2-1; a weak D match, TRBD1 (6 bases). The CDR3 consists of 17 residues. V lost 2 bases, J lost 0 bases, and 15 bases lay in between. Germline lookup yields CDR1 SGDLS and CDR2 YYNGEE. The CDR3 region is CASSVRDRRSSYNEQFF. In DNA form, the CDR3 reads TGTGCCAGCAGCGTTAGAGACAGGCGTAGCTCCTACAATGAGCAGTTCTTC.

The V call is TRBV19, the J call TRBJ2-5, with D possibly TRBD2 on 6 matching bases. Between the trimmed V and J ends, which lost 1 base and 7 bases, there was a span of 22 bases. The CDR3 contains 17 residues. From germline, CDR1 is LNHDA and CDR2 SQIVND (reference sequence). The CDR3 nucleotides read TGTGCCAGTAGTATAGCTTCATCGGGCTCCCCGGGAGCGACCCAGTACTTC. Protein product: CASSIASSGSPGATQYF.

CDR3 loop: CAISDRDSQRDTQYF. CDR3 coding DNA: TGTGCCATCAGTGACCGGGACTCCCAGAGGGATACGCAGTATTTT. V gene TRBV10-3 combines with J gene TRBJ2-3, with a possible D match to TRBD2 (6 bases). The CDR3 totals 15 residues. Trimming took off 3 bases at V and 6 bases at J, with 16 bases between the two ends. CDR1 and CDR2 (germline): ENHRY, SYGVKD.

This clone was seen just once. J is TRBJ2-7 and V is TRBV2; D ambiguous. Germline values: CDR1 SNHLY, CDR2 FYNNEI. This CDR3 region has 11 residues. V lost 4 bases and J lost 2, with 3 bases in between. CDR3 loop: CASSGTYEQYF. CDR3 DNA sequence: TGTGCCAGCAGTGGAACCTACGAGCAGTACTTC.

The CDR3 reads CASSSSYEQYF. DNA for the CDR3: TGTGCCAGCAGCTCCTCCTACGAGCAGTACTTC. The V and J genes are TRBV5-4 and TRBJ2-7; D gene ambiguous. Germline lookup yields CDR1 SGHNT and CDR2 YYREEE (reference sequence). V was clipped by 3 bases and J by 0 bases, with 1 base between them. There are 11 residues in the CDR3. The full variable domain, rest sourced from reference TRBV5-4 and TRBJ2-7, is ETGVTQSPTHLIKTRGQQVTLRCSSQSGHNTVSWYQQALGQGPQFIFQYYREEENGRGNFPPRFSGLQFPNYSSELNVNALELDDSALYLCASSSSYEQYFGPGTRLTVT.

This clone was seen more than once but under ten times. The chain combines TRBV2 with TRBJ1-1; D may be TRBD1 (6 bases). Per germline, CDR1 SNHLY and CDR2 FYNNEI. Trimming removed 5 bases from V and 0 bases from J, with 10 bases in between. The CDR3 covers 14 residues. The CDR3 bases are TGTGCCAGCAGTAGGACAGACATGAACACTGAAGCTTTCTTT. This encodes CASSRTDMNTEAFF.

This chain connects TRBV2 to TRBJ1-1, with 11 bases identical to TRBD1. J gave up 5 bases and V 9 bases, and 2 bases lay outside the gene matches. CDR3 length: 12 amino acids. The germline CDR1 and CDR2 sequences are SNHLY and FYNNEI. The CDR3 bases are TGTGCCAGGGGGACAGGGGGGACTGAAGCTTTCTTT. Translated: CARGTGGTEAFF.

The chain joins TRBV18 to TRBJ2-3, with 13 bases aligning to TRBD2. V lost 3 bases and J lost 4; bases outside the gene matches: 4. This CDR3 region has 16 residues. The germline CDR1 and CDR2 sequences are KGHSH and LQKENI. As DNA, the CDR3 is TGTGCCAGCTCACCGACTAGCGGGGGGATCGCAGATACGCAGTATTTT. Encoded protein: CASSPTSGGIADTQYF.